What follows are 18 T cell receptor beta chains derived from one specimen sequenced in a study of technical replicates of blood from a few donors. Clones were read by immunoSEQ multiplex PCR, and TCRdb kept only the in-frame ones, dropping some. Of 80,000 to 95,000 clones listed, about 96% are singletons. The sequenced sample consisted of T cells isolated from PBMCs. These receptor sequences come from a human donor in good health.

This chain uses TRBV10-3 with TRBJ1-5; D is ambiguous. The CDR3 totals 14 residues. The germline V gene has CDR1 ENHRY and CDR2 SYGVKD. Trimming pared 0 bases from V and 6 bases from J, leaving 9 bases between. The CDR3 DNA reads TGTGCCATCAGTGAGTCGGAGGGTGGTCAGCCCCAGCATTTT. As protein: CAISESEGGQPQHF.

This rearrangement joins TRBV6-5 to TRBJ1-4; D is ambiguous. V lost 1 base and J lost 6, with 15 bases in between. Germline V CDR1 and CDR2: MNHEY, SVGAGI. This CDR3 is 16 amino acids long. In DNA form, the CDR3 reads TGTGCCAGCAGTTACTGGGCCGGGGAATCGCATGAAAAACTGTTTTTT. Its protein is CASSYWAGESHEKLFF.

The rearrangement joins TRBV9 to TRBJ1-2; D is uncertain. Germline values: CDR1 SGDLS, CDR2 YYNGEE. V was pared by 4 bases and J by 6 bases, with 10 bases between. The CDR3 length is 12 residues. The chain's CDR3 is CASSSPRDGYTF. CDR3 bases: TGTGCCAGCAGCTCTCCCCGAGATGGCTACACCTTC.

The chain joins TRBV4-2 to TRBJ2-7; D possibly corresponds to TRBD2 (5 bases). Trimming shortened V by 4 bases and J by 7 bases, and 11 bases separated the two germline ends. This CDR3 has 12 amino acids. Germline values: CDR1 LGHNA, CDR2 YNFKEQ. This chain's CDR3 is CASSLETGEQYF. The CDR3 DNA reads as TGTGCCAGCAGCCTCGAGACGGGAGAGCAGTACTTC.

The DNA of the CDR3 is TGTGCCAGCAGCCAAAGGACTAGCGGGAGTAGACACGAGCAGTACTTC. Its protein is CASSQRTSGSRHEQYF. The chain has TRBV4-2 and TRBJ2-7, with 13 bases that match TRBD2. CDR3 length: 16 residues. The J segment lost 5 bases and the V segment lost 2 bases, leaving 6 bases of the junction unmatched. Germline V lookup: CDR1 LGHNA, CDR2 YNFKEQ.

The V gene is TRBV4-2, the J gene TRBJ2-1; the match to TRBD2 covers 12 bases. Germline V gene sequence: CDR1 LGHNA, CDR2 YNFKEQ. Germline trimming cut 1 base from V and 5 bases from J; bases unmatched to any gene: 6. This CDR3 contains 17 residues. DNA of the CDR3: TGTGCCAGCAGCCAAGCTGAGACTAGCGGGAGACACAATGAGCAGTTCTTC. It is translated as CASSQAETSGRHNEQFF.

Concerning this clone: The same CDR3 can be traced to other DNA sequences in this sample. V usage is TRBV7-2 and J usage is TRBJ1-1; D not resolved. The CDR3 is 13 amino acids. Trimming shortened V by 1 base and J by 1 base, and 4 bases separated the two germline ends. From germline, CDR1 is SGHTA and CDR2 FQGNSA. The CDR3 protein is CASSLDRNTEAFF. The DNA for the CDR3 is TGTGCCAGCAGCTTAGATAGGAACACTGAAGCTTTCTTT. Based on the CDR3 plus reference TRBV7-2 and TRBJ1-1, the full variable domain is GAGVSQSPSNKVTEKGKDVELRCDPISGHTALYWYRQSLGQGLEFLIYFQGNSAPDKSGLPSDRFSAERTGGSVSTLTIQRTQQEDSAVYLCASSLDRNTEAFFGQGTRLTVV.

The rearrangement joins TRBV4-1 to TRBJ2-1; 10 bases are a match to TRBD2. CDR3 length: 16 amino acids. The ends lost 0 bases at V and 12 bases at J; junction bases unmatched: 11. CDR1 is MGHRA and CDR2 is YSYEKL in the germline V gene. The CDR3 bases are TGCGCCAGCAGCCAAGATCGACTAGCGGGCACTCAATGGCAGTTCTTC. It encodes CASSQDRLAGTQWQFF.

The chain is built from TRBV4-1 and TRBJ2-7; D is unresolved. The germline gives CDR1 MGHRA, CDR2 YSYEKL. Deletions cut 0 bases from V and 5 bases from J, with 11 bases between. CDR3 length: 14 amino acids. CDR3 in DNA: TGCGCCAGCAGCCAAGAACACAGTGCGAACGAGCAGTACTTC. It encodes CASSQEHSANEQYF.

The chain combines TRBV7-9 with TRBJ2-5, with D possibly matching TRBD2 (6 bases). With 6 bases removed from V and 0 bases from J, the gap between germline ends came to 26 bases. Per germline, CDR1 SEHNR and CDR2 FQNEAQ (reference sequence). The CDR3 has 19 residues. CDR3 sequence (DNA): TGTGCCAGCAGTCCAGACTTTATTGAGGGACTCACGTACCAAGAGACCCAGTACTTC. It specifies CASSPDFIEGLTYQETQYF.

This clone appeared once. The V call is TRBV6-5, the J call TRBJ2-7, with TRBD1 matching over 8 bases. This CDR3 spans 13 amino acids. CDR1 MNHEY and CDR2 SVGAGI come from the germline V gene. V lost 5 bases, J lost 1 base, and 1 base stayed unmatched. The CDR3 DNA is TGTGCCAGCAGTGACAGGGGTTCCTACGAGCAGTACTTC. This translates into CASSDRGSYEQYF.

The chain joins TRBV6-6 to TRBJ2-3; no firm D call. Germline-derived CDR1 and CDR2 are MNHNY and SVGAGI (reference sequence). The ends were cut back, 6 bases at V and 2 bases at J, with 12 bases in the middle. CDR3 size: 14 residues. CDR3 sequence (DNA): TGTGCCAGCAGCCTTCCAAGCGACACAGATACGCAGTATTTT. Translating it yields CASSLPSDTDTQYF.

The rearrangement links TRBV7-7 to TRBJ2-2; TRBD2 aligns across 7 bases. CDR1 SSHAT and CDR2 FNYEAQ come from the germline V gene (reference sequence). This CDR3 is 14 amino acids long. Trimming removed 6 bases from V and 0 bases from J; junction bases left unmatched: 1. The DNA of the CDR3 is TGTGCCAGCAGTCGGGGGGCGAACACCGGGGAGCTGTTTTTT. Its translation is CASSRGANTGELFF.

The rearrangement links TRBV7-9 to TRBJ1-4; no clear D gene. This CDR3 has 14 residues. Germline V gene data show CDR1 as SEHNR and CDR2 as FQNEAQ (reference sequence). Trimming left V 1 base short and J 9 bases short, with 12 bases between. CDR3 DNA sequence: TGTGCCAGCAGCTTAGTAACCGGGGATAAAAAACTGTTTTTT. Its protein product is CASSLVTGDKKLFF.

The sample holds one count of this clone. The chain joins TRBV19 to TRBJ2-3, with TRBD1 as a possible D gene (6 bases). Trimming removed 7 bases from V and 1 base from J, with 9 bases in between. From germline, CDR1 is LNHDA and CDR2 SQIVND (reference sequence). The CDR3 runs to 13 residues. The CDR3, as DNA: TGTGCCAGTAACCCAGGGGGCACAGATACGCAGTATTTT. The encoded protein is CASNPGGTDTQYF.

This chain joins TRBV28 and TRBJ1-3, with D perhaps TRBD1 (6 bases). Germline V lookup: CDR1 MDHEN, CDR2 SYDVKM. V lost 0 bases, J lost 1 base, and 10 bases lay in between. The CDR3 spans 16 residues. CDR3 DNA: TGTGCCAGCAGTTTATGGGGGGGGGCATCTGGAAACACCATATATTTT. Translation: CASSLWGGASGNTIYF.

CDR3 in DNA: TGCGCCAGCAGCCCGTACGGGGACAGATCGGATGAGCAGTTCTTC. Protein sequence: CASSPYGDRSDEQFF. The V gene is TRBV5-1, the J gene TRBJ2-1; 7 bases align to TRBD1. This CDR3 region has 15 residues. V lost 4 bases to trimming and J lost 8 bases; unmatched junction nucleotides: 12. The V gene's germline CDR1 is SGHRS and CDR2 YFSETQ.

This chain connects TRBV4-2 to TRBJ1-4; TRBD1 is a possible D gene (5 bases). This CDR3 has 14 residues. Germline V gene sequence: CDR1 LGHNA, CDR2 YNFKEQ. Trimming shortened V by 0 bases and J by 7 bases, and 9 bases separated the two germline ends. CDR3 protein: CASSQDLRGEKLFF. The CDR3 DNA sequence: TGTGCCAGCAGCCAAGATCTAAGGGGTGAAAAACTGTTTTTT.